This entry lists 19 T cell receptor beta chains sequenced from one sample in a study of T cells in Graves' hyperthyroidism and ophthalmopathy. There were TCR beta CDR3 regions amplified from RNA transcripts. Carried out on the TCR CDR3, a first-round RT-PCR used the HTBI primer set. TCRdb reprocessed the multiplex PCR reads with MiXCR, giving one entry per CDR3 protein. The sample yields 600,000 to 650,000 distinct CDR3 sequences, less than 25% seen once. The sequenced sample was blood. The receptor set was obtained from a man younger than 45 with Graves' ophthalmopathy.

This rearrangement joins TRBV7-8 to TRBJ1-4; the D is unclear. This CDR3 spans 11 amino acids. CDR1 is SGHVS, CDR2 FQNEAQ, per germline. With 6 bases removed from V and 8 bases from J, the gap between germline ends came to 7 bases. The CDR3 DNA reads TGTGCCAGCAGTGGAGACGAAAAACTGTTTTTT. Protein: CASSGDEKLFF.

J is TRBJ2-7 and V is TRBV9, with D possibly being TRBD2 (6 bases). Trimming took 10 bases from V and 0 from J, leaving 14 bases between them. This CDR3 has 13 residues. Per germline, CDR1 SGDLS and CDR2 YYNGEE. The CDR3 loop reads CASGGSPSYEQYF. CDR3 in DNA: TGTGCCTCCGGAGGGTCACCCTCCTACGAGCAGTACTTC.

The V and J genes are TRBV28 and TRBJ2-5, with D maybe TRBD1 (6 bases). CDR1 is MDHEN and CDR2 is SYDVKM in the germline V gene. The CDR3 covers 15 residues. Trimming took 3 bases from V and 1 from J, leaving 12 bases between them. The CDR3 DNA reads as TGTGCCAGCAGTTTCTCAGGGGAACCCCAAGAGACCCAGTACTTC. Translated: CASSFSGEPQETQYF.

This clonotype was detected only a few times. CDR3 in DNA: TGTGCCAGCAGTTTCAGATACGAAGGAATATACGAGCAGTACTTC. This sequence encodes CASSFRYEGIYEQYF. The rearrangement links TRBV6-2 or TRBV6-3 to TRBJ2-7; D unresolved. Germline loops: CDR1 MNHEY, CDR2 SVGEGT. V lost 4 bases, J lost 4 bases, and 17 bases lay in between. CDR3 length: 15 residues.

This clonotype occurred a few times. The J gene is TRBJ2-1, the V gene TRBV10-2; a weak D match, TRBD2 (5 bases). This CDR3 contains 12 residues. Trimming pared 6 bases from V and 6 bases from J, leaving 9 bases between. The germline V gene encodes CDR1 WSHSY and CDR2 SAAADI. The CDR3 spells CASRADSNEQFF. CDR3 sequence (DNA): TGCGCCAGCAGGGCGGACTCCAATGAGCAGTTCTTC.

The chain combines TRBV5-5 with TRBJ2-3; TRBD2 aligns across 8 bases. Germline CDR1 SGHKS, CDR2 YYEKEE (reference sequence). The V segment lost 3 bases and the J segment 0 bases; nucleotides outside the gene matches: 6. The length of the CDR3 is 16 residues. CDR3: CASSSDSSGSTDTQYF. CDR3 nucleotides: TGTGCCAGCAGCTCCGACTCTAGCGGGAGCACAGATACGCAGTATTTT.

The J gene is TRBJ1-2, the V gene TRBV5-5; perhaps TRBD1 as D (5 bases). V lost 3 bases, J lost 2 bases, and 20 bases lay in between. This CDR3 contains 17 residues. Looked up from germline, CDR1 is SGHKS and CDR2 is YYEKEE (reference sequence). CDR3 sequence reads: CASSSVGRDRGNYGYTF. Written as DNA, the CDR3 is TGTGCCAGCAGCTCGGTAGGACGGGACCGGGGCAACTATGGCTACACCTTC.

CDR3 amino acids: CASSLAYAGGGETQYF. The CDR3 DNA reads TGTGCCAGCAGCTTGGCTTACGCGGGAGGGGGTGAGACCCAGTACTTC. The gene calls are TRBV5-6 and TRBJ2-5; TRBD2 matches 9 bases. This CDR3 region has 16 residues. After removal of 0 bases from V and 5 bases from J, the junction contained 8 bases not matched to a gene. Germline V gene data show CDR1 as SGHDT and CDR2 as YYEEEE.

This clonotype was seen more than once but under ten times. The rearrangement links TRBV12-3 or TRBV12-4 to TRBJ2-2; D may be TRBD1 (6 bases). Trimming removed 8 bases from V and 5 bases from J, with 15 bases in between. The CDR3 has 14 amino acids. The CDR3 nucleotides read TGTGCCAGCGGGACATGGGGGCGGACCGGGGAGCTGTTTTTT. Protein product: CASGTWGRTGELFF.

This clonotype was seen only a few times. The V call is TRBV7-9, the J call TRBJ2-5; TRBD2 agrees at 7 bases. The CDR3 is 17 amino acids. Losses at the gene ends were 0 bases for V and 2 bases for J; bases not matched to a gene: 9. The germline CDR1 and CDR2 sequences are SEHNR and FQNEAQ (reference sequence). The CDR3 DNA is TGTGCCAGCAGCTTAGCCCAACTTACTAGCGCGCAAGAGACCCAGTACTTC. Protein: CASSLAQLTSAQETQYF.

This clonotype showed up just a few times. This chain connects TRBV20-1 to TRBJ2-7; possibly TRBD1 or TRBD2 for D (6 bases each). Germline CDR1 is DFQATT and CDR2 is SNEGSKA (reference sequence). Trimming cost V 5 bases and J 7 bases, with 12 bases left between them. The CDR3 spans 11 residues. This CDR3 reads CSAEEGVEQYF. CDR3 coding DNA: TGCAGTGCTGAGGAGGGGGTTGAGCAGTACTTC.

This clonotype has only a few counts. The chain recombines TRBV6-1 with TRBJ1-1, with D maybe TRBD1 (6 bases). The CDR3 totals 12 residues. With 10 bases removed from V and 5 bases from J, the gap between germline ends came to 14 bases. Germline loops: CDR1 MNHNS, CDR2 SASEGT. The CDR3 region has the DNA TGTGCCACCGGCGGGGGCAGAACTGAAGCTTTCTTT. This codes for CATGGGRTEAFF.

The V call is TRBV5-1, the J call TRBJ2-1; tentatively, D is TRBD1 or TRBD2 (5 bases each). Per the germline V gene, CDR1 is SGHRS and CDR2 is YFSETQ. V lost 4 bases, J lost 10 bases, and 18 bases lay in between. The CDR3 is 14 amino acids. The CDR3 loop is CASSPRDRIIEQFF. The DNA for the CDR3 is TGCGCCAGCAGCCCCCGGGACCGCATAATAGAGCAGTTCTTC.

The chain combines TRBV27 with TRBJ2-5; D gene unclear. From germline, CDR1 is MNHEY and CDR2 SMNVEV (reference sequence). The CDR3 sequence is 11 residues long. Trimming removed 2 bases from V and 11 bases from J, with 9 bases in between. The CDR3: CASSLPPVQYF. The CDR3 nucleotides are TGTGCCAGCAGTTTACCTCCGGTACAGTACTTC.

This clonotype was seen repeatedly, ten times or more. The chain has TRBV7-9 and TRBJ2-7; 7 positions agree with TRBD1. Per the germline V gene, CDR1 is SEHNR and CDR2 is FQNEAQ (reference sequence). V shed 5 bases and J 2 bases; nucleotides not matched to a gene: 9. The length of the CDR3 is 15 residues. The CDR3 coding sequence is TGTGCCAGCAGCCATCTTAGGACAGGAGCCTACGAGCAGTACTTC. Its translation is CASSHLRTGAYEQYF.

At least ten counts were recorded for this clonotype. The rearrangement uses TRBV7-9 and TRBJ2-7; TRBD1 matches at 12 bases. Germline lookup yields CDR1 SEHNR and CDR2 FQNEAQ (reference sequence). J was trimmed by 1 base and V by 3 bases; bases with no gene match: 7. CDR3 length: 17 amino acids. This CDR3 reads CASSLGQGARGSYEQYF. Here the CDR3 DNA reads TGTGCCAGCAGCTTGGGACAGGGGGCGCGTGGGTCCTACGAGCAGTACTTC.

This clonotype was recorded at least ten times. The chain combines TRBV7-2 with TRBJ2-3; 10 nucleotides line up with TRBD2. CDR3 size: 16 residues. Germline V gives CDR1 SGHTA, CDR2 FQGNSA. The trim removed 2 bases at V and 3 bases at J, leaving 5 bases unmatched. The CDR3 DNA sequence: TGTGCCAGCAGCTTAAACGGACTAGCGGTTACAGATACGCAGTATTTT. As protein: CASSLNGLAVTDTQYF. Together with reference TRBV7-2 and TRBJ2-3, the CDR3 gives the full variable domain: GAGVSQSPSNKVTEKGKDVELRCDPISGHTALYWYRQSLGQGLEFLIYFQGNSAPDKSGLPSDRFSAERTGGSVSTLTIQRTQQEDSAVYLCASSLNGLAVTDTQYFGPGTRLTVL.

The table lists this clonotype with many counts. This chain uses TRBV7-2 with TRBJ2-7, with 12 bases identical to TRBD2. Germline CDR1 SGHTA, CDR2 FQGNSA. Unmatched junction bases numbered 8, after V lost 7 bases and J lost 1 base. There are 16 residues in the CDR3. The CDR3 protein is CASTLAGGPGSYEQYF. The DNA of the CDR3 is TGTGCCAGCACCCTAGCGGGAGGGCCAGGGTCCTACGAGCAGTACTTC.

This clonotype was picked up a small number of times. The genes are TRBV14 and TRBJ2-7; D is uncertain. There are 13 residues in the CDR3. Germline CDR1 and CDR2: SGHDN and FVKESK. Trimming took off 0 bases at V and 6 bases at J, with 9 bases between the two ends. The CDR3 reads CASSQDPGFEQYF. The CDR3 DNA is TGTGCCAGCAGCCAAGATCCCGGGTTCGAGCAGTACTTC.